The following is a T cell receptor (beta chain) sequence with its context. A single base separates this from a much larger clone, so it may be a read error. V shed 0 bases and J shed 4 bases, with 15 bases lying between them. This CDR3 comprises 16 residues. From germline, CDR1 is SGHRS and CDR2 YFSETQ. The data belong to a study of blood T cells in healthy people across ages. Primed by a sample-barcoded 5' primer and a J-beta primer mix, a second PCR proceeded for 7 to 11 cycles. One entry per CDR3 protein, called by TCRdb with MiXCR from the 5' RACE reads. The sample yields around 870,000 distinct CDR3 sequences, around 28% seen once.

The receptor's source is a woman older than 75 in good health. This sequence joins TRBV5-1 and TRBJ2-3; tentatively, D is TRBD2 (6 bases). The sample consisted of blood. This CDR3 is CASSLAGTQHADTQYF. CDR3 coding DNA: TGCGCCAGCAGCTTGGCCGGGACTCAGCACGCAGATACGCAGTATTTT.